This passage covers 5 T cell receptor beta chains from one sample sequenced in a study of post-analysis software for immune sequencing data (dated by TCRdb to the mid-2010s). These TCRs are of unknown antigen specificity. Libraries were constructed by PCR. Data came from an Illumina HiSeq 2500. Unique molecular identifiers were incorporated into TCR beta cDNA libraries to reduce PCR and sequencing biases. TCRdb redid the processing of the public reads, applying fastp at Q25 and MiXCR, and retained in-frame beta chains. One record per CDR3 amino acid sequence lists the most common genes and DNA. The sample table holds fewer than 850,000 distinct CDR3 sequences, of which about 27% were seen once. Jointly, the top ten make up approximately 0.6% of the sample. General study outcomes and caveats: Patients showed significantly higher frequencies than controls for roughly five TRBV segments, among them TRBV5-6, TRBV5-1 and TRBV20-1.

The material sequenced was blood. The receptors here all came from a girl between 5 and 17 years old with multiple sclerosis.

This clonotype came up a few times. This chain links TRBV3-1 with TRBJ2-7; D possibly corresponds to TRBD2 (6 bases). Trimming removed 4 bases at V and 8 bases at J, with 15 bases between. The CDR3 consists of 13 residues. Germline V gene sequence: CDR1 LGHDT, CDR2 YNNKEL (reference sequence). CDR3 DNA: TGTGCCAGCAGCCCCGGCGGAGGGAGGCAGCAGTACTTC. Its protein is CASSPGGGRQQYF.

This clonotype was observed a few times. This chain joins TRBV7-9 and TRBJ2-7; D tentatively reads TRBD1 or TRBD2 (5 bases each). Germline V gene lookup returns CDR1 SEHNR and CDR2 FQNEAQ (reference sequence). V gave up 1 base and J gave up 7 bases, with 11 bases separating them. CDR3 length: 13 amino acids. CDR3 region: CASSLGGPGEQYF. The CDR3 nucleotides are TGTGCCAGCAGCTTAGGGGGACCGGGTGAGCAGTACTTC.

This clonotype was detected only once. The chain carries TRBV20-1 and TRBJ1-2, with 7 bases aligning to TRBD1. Trimming removed 0 bases from V and 3 bases from J; junction bases left unmatched: 13. This CDR3 is built from 17 residues. CDR1 and CDR2 (germline): DFQATT, SNEGSKA (reference sequence). In DNA, the CDR3 is TGCAGTGCTAGAGAACCCTACCCTCTTGGGACAGACTATGGCTACACCTTC. This gives the protein CSAREPYPLGTDYGYTF.

In this sample, this clonotype turned up a few times. The chain uses TRBV6-6 and TRBJ1-5, with D possibly being TRBD1 (5 bases). In germline, CDR1 is MNHNY, CDR2 SVGAGI (reference sequence). The CDR3 extends over 16 amino acids. Trimming removed 2 bases from V and 3 bases from J, with 14 bases in between. CDR3 region: CASSYPKGPNNQPQHF. The CDR3 region has the DNA TGTGCCAGCAGTTACCCAAAGGGACCCAACAATCAGCCCCAGCATTTT.

This rearrangement joins TRBV9 to TRBJ2-1; D tentatively reads TRBD1 or TRBD2 (5 bases each). The CDR3 spans 15 residues. Trimming shortened V by 3 bases and J by 7 bases, and 17 bases separated the two germline ends. CDR1 SGDLS and CDR2 YYNGEE come from the germline V gene. The CDR3 DNA is TGTGCCAGCAGCGCGACGGGGACGTCACAGAATGAGCAGTTCTTC. Translation: CASSATGTSQNEQFF. The full variable domain, its missing parts supplied by reference TRBV9 and TRBJ2-1, is DSGVTQTPKHLITATGQRVTLRCSPRSGDLSVYWYQQSLDQGLQFLIQYYNGEERAKGNILERFSAQQFPDLHSELNLSSLELGDSALYFCASSATGTSQNEQFFGPGTRLTVL.